This is a list of T cell receptor beta chains from one sample in a study of T cells in Graves' hyperthyroidism and ophthalmopathy. TCRdb called the multiplex PCR reads again in MiXCR, with one record for every CDR3 protein. The table records hundreds of thousands of distinct CDR3 sequences, more than 12% of them present only once. Sample: blood. All receptors come from a man between 50 and 59 years old with Graves' ophthalmopathy. Both conserved end residues are part of each CDR3.

TRBV4-2,TRBJ1-6,CASSQEGRTHSPLHF
TRBV28,TRBJ2-7,CASAGGAYEQYF
TRBV6-1,TRBJ1-1,CASSYLSSRDTEAFF
TRBV20-1,TRBJ1-2,CSAPDRGRGGYTF
TRBV11-2,TRBJ2-5,CASSTGLAGQETQYF
TRBV6-2/TRBV6-3,TRBJ2-3,CASSQRQGATTDTQYF
TRBV3-1,TRBJ1-4,CASSHGGPEKLFF
TRBV12-3/TRBV12-4,TRBJ2-2,CASTPGTANTGELFF
TRBV7-2,TRBJ2-1,CASSSSSGSGNEQFF
TRBV3-1,TRBJ2-1,CASSQDFSSYNEQFF
TRBV18,TRBJ2-7,CASSNSTGRLNEQYF
TRBV2,TRBJ1-2,CASISRGGEGYTF
TRBV29-1,TRBJ2-7,CSVKTSASYEQYF
TRBV28,TRBJ2-4,CASSLSGTQAKNIQYF
TRBV20-1,TRBJ2-1,CSARDPGQNNEQFF
TRBV5-6,TRBJ1-1,CATQGGENTEAFF
TRBV24-1,TRBJ2-3,CATSDFLSGRLGGTDTQYF